What follows are 7 T cell receptor beta chains derived from one specimen sequenced in a study of blood T cell repertoires in COVID-19. TCRdb's copy holds only in-frame clones and misses some; the assay was immunoSEQ multiplex PCR. The sample lists roughly 120,000 clones; around 84% were seen once. The sequenced sample consisted of peripheral blood. These receptors originate from a middle-aged man with acute or convalescent COVID-19.

The chain is built from TRBV5-4 and TRBJ2-3; 9 nucleotides align to TRBD2. CDR1 and CDR2 from the germline V gene are SGHNT and YYREEE (reference sequence). The CDR3 loop spans 16 amino acids. Unmatched junction bases numbered 12, after V lost 4 bases and J lost 6 bases. CDR3 DNA: TGTGCCAGCAGCACGCACCCGCTAGCGGGGACGGATACGCAGTATTTT. It yields the protein CASSTHPLAGTDTQYF.

J is TRBJ1-1 and V is TRBV11-2, with TRBD1 matching 9 bases. Germline V gene data show CDR1 as SGHAT and CDR2 as FQNNGV. V lost 6 bases and J lost 5; bases outside the gene matches: 10. This CDR3 contains 15 residues. CDR3 residues: CASRHNRGRGTEAFF. In DNA form, the CDR3 reads TGTGCCAGCAGACACAACAGGGGGCGCGGGACTGAAGCTTTCTTT.

V is TRBV5-4 and J is TRBJ1-2; D is undetermined. Trimming shortened V by 0 bases and J by 14 bases, and 23 bases separated the two germline ends. The V gene's germline CDR1 is SGHNT and CDR2 YYREEE (reference sequence). The CDR3 is made up of 15 amino acids. CDR3 protein: CASSLAGGLGRAKTF. CDR3 coding DNA: TGTGCCAGCAGCTTGGCGGGAGGATTAGGTAGGGCTAAGACCTTC.

The rearrangement uses TRBV12-3 or TRBV12-4 and TRBJ1-5; D gene uncertain. Trimming left V 10 bases short and J 2 bases short, with 12 bases between. The CDR3 has 13 residues. CDR3 bases: TGTGCCACCGCACCCGCGCGCAATCAGCCCCAGCATTTT. Translation gives CATAPARNQPQHF.

The chain recombines TRBV6-5 with TRBJ2-7, with 9 positions matching TRBD1. CDR1 MNHEY and CDR2 SVGAGI come from the germline V gene. The CDR3 has 12 residues. Trimming at V came to 6 bases and at J to 9 bases, leaving 6 bases not matched to a gene. CDR3 amino acids: CASSGQGRGQYF. The CDR3 DNA sequence: TGTGCCAGCAGCGGACAGGGGCGAGGGCAGTACTTC.

This chain uses TRBV9 with TRBJ2-5; D possibly corresponds to TRBD2 (6 bases). Per the germline V gene, CDR1 is SGDLS and CDR2 is YYNGEE. CDR3 length equals 11 residues. V was trimmed by 3 bases and J by 7 bases, leaving 7 bases between them. CDR3 nucleotides: TGTGCCAGCAGCGCCGGGGGGACCCAGTACTTC. Translating gives CASSAGGTQYF.

This chain uses TRBV24-1 with TRBJ2-2, with 15 bases identical to TRBD2. After removal of 3 bases from V and 7 bases from J, the junction contained 8 bases not matched to a gene. From germline, CDR1 is KGHDR and CDR2 SFDVKD. CDR3 length: 18 residues. This chain's CDR3 is CATSDPGLAGGKNGELFF. Here the CDR3 DNA reads TGTGCCACCAGTGATCCGGGACTAGCGGGGGGAAAAAACGGGGAGCTGTTTTTT.